The subject of this entry is one T cell receptor (beta chain). This receptor's antigen is unknown. Within one base of it there is no much larger clone, and no base qualities were kept. The sample originates from a study of regulatory T cells in long-lasting Graves disease (dated by TCRdb to the early 2020s). With regard to the full study: Antithyroid drugs had been taken for less than 3 months by newly diagnosed Graves' disease patients. Peripheral blood TCR sequencing and RNA sequencing compared persistent Graves' disease patients with newly diagnosed Graves' disease patients. The study was conducted in China and was registered as a clinical trial. A total of some 35 samples underwent TCR sequencing: approximately 13 from persistent and some 20 from newly diagnosed Graves' disease patients. Beyond this particular receptor, the publication reports: The small sample size was acknowledged by the authors as a limitation that may reduce accuracy. Sequencing and analysis were restricted to the TCR beta chain. More public clonotypes were shared among persistent patients (fewer than 3,000) than among newly diagnosed patients (roughly 1,000). Because the primary lesion, thyroid tissue, could not be accessed, the study looked at peripheral blood alone. Persistent Graves' disease patients showed lower TCR Shannon entropy and fewer highly expanded clones than newly diagnosed patients, suggesting clonal expansion. Persistent disease showed preferential use of TRBV28, TRBJ1-2 and TRBJ2-5, whereas newly diagnosed disease favored TRBV20-1 and TRBJ2-1.

The time point label, as the study defines it: newly diagnosed GD, antithyroid drugs for less than 3 months. RNA was extracted from PBMCs in TRIzol for both TCR sequencing and RNA sequencing. The diagnosis of Graves' disease was made according to American Thyroid Association guidelines. Recruitment of patients was carried out at an endocrinology department in Xi'an, China. Each patient gave approximately 9.7 milliliters of peripheral blood, collected in an EDTA anticoagulant tube. Ficoll Paque Plus density gradient separation was used to isolate PBMCs, and no additional T cell sorting was done. RNA quality was checked with an Agilent 2100 Bioanalyzer and agarose gel, and concentration with a NanoDrop 2000. Receptors were amplified or captured by multiplex PCR. Instrument on record: Illumina HiSeq 4000. CDR3 regions were amplified by Arm-PCR with iRepertoire HTBI primers to construct TCR beta libraries. PCR products were gel purified before sequencing. Under the source paper's analysis protocol: Gene usage analysis of CDR3 amino acid clonotypes relied on the 62 TRBV and about 15 TRBJ segments identified across samples. Filtered high-quality paired reads were merged into contigs using COPE and FqMerger. BLAST was used to align contigs to IMGT TRBV, TRBD and TRBJ reference genes, and CDR3 was defined according to IMGT. Highly expanded clones were defined as clonotypes with a frequency above 0.1%. Shannon entropy was used to measure repertoire diversity, and the Gini coefficient was used to measure V-J evenness. Public clonotypes were defined as clonotypes shared by more than one individual. Through fastp at Q25 and MiXCR, TCRdb rebuilt clones from the public reads, retaining in-frame beta chains. Each CDR3 protein appears once, grouped with its most common genes and DNA. TCRdb's processing, not the authors' own work, is the source of the V and J calls. This sample gives some 400,000 distinct CDR3 sequences in total; about 15% of them show up just once. The top ten constitute about a sixth of the sample.

The germline V gene encodes CDR1 MNHNS and CDR2 SASEGT. Spanning cysteine to phenylalanine, the CDR3 consists of 15 amino acids. Only the CDR3 part of the read is kept: 45 bases, read in frame from the first base. V loses 8 bases, J loses 0 bases, and the germline ends lie 14 bases apart. The data also belong to a second study, concerning T cells in Graves' hyperthyroidism and ophthalmopathy. Drawing on the second study: A patient counted as having stable Graves' hyperthyroidism if no progression to ophthalmopathy occurred over 18 months of follow-up. Hyperthyroidism patients were newly diagnosed, had a disease duration of under 2 months, and were aged 18 to 65 years. Patients with uncontrolled infections, other autoimmune diseases, pregnancy or lactation were excluded. Clinical symptoms, serum thyroxine and TRAb, thyroid ultrasound, and orbital computed tomography formed the basis for the diagnoses. The first round of RT-PCR for the TCR CDR3 was performed with the HTBI primer set and the Qiagen OneStep RT-PCR kit. Most expanded thyroid clonotypes (frequency above 0.001) were also detected in blood, a finding suggesting that blood repertoires may reflect thyroid immune responses. A 13 V-J signature model separated ophthalmopathy from stable hyperthyroidism, with over 85% sensitivity and 81% to 82% specificity in cross-validation and 80%/75% in testing. In validation, the model predicted progression to ophthalmopathy with approximately 69% sensitivity and roughly 72% specificity, a median of approximately 6.5 months before onset. To identify TCR V-J signatures that set the groups apart, the researchers used a discovery cohort of 100 patients, made up of 40 to 45 with Graves' ophthalmopathy and some 55 with stable Graves' hyperthyroidism. Prospective prediction of ophthalmopathy was tested in an independent validation cohort of under 20 hyperthyroidism patients and some 17 patients who later progressed to ophthalmopathy. The 100 or so discovery patients were randomly split 7:3 into training and test sets. In addition, the study compared T-cell repertoires in thyroid tissue and in blood from roughly six Graves' hyperthyroidism patients. After sampling, hyperthyroidism patients received methimazole starting at 30 mg daily, and ophthalmopathy patients received high-dose intravenous methylprednisolone. Libraries were constructed in a second round of multiplex PCR, after which size selection and purification were performed. Paired-end sequencing of the libraries was performed with 100 bp reads on an Illumina HiSeq2000. SOAPnuke was used to process the raw data, with reads discarded if the reads contained adapters or uncalled bases, had a mean Phred below 15, or lacked an exact constant-primer or identifier match. COPE v1.2.5 was used to merge high-quality paired reads, and clonotypes were defined as unique nucleotide sequences. MiTCR v1.1 was used to align clonotypes to the IMGT TRBV, TRBD and TRBJ reference segments. Only V-J combinations with frequency above 0.0001, covering roughly 99% of repertoires, were analysed. A TCS score was defined as the ratio of F50 (clonal expansion) to E x V (chaos), with BLOSUM62-based TCRdist applied between CDR3 peptides within each V-J. Welch's t-statistics and random forest reduced some 510 V-J features to roughly 13, which were used in a naive Bayes classifier (R e1071). No statistical method was used to set the sample size in advance, and investigators knew the group allocation. According to the paper, TCR Vbeta CDR3 sequencing was carried out on 135 peripheral blood samples, which came from about 45 ophthalmopathy, about 75 hyperthyroidism and some 17 progressor patients.

Recombination linked TRBV6-1 to TRBJ2-4, with the D gene not clear enough to name. Material: peripheral blood mononuclear cells (PBMCs), obtained at new diagnosis, from a patient treated with antithyroid drugs. The origin of this receptor is a young woman with Graves disease. Donor details come from another sample of the same person, matched by shared clones. For the CDR3, the sequence is CASRLVELAKNIQYF. Read as DNA, the sequence is TGTGCCAGCCGACTTGTTGAATTAGCCAAAAACATTCAGTACTTC.